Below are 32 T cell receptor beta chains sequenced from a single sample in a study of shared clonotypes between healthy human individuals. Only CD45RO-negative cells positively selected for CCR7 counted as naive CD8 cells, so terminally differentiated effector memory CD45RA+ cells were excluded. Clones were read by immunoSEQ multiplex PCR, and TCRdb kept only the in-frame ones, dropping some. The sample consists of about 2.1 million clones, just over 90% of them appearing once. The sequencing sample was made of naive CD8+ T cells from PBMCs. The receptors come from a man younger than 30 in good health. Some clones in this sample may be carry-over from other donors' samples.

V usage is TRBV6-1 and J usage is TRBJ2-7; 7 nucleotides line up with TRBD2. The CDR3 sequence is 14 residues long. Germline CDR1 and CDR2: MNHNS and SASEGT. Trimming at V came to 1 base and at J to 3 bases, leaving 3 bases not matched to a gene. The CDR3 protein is CASSEGGGLYEQYF. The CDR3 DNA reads TGTGCCAGCAGTGAAGGCGGGGGACTCTACGAGCAGTACTTC.

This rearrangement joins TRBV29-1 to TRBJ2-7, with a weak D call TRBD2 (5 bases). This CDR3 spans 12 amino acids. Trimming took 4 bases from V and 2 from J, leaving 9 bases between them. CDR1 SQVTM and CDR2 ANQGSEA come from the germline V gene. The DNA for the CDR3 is TGCAGCGTTGGAGGGTTCGCCTACGAGCAGTACTTC. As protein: CSVGGFAYEQYF.

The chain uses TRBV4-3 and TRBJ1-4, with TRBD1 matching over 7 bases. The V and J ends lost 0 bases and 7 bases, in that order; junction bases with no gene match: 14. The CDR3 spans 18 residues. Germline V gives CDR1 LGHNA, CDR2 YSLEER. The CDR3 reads CASSQEGGGYMSGEKLFF. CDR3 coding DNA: TGCGCCAGCAGCCAAGAGGGAGGGGGCTATATGTCTGGTGAAAAACTGTTTTTT.

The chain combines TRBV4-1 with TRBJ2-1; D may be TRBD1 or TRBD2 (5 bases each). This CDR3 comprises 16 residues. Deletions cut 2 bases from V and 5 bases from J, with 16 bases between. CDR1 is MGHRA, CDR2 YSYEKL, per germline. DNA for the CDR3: TGCGCCAGCAGCCAACCCCCCGGGGCAGTTGACAATGAGCAGTTCTTC. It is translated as CASSQPPGAVDNEQFF.

The CDR3 DNA follows: TGCGCCAGCAGCCAAGTAGCGCGTAGCGAGATACCAGATACGCAGTATTTT. Translating it yields CASSQVARSEIPDTQYF. The chain has TRBV4-1 and TRBJ2-3, with D tentatively TRBD2 (5 bases). Trimming took 1 base from V and 4 from J, leaving 18 bases between them. The CDR3 consists of 17 residues. The germline V gene has CDR1 MGHRA and CDR2 YSYEKL.

Written as DNA, the CDR3 is TGTGCCAGTAGTATAGATCTAGGCGGGACCCAGCAGTTCTTC. Its translation is CASSIDLGGTQQFF. The J gene is TRBJ2-1, the V gene TRBV19; weak D call: TRBD2 (6 bases). Trimming shortened V by 0 bases and J by 11 bases, and 14 bases separated the two germline ends. CDR3 length equals 14 residues. CDR1 and CDR2 (germline): LNHDA, SQIVND (reference sequence).

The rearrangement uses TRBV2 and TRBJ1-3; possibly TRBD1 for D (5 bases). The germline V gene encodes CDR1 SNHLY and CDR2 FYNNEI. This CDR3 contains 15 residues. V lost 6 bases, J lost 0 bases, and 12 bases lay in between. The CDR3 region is CASREGRSSGNTIYF. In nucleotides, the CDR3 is TGTGCCAGCAGGGAGGGACGTAGCTCTGGAAACACCATATATTTT.

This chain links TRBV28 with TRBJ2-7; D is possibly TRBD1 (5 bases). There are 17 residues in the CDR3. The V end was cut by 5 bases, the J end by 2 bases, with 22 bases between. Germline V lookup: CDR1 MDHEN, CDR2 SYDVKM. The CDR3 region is CASSPYRYRMETYEQYF. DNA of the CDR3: TGTGCCAGCAGTCCATACCGCTACAGGATGGAGACCTACGAGCAGTACTTC. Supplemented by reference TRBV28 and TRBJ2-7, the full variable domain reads DVKVTQSSRYLVKRTGEKVFLECVQDMDHENMFWYRQDPGLGLRLIYFSYDVKMKEKGDIPEGYSVSREKKERFSLILESASTNQTSMYLCASSPYRYRMETYEQYFGPGTRLTVT.

CDR3 DNA: TGTGCCAGCAGCTTCCGGGACAGGGTCCAAGAGACCCAGTACTTC. Protein: CASSFRDRVQETQYF. The V call is TRBV11-2, the J call TRBJ2-5; 9 nucleotides match TRBD1. Germline V CDR1 and CDR2: SGHAT, FQNNGV. V shed 3 bases, J shed 1 base, and the junction held 3 bases outside the gene matches. There are 15 residues in the CDR3.

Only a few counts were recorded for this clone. CDR3 residues: CASSVSGNTEAFF. The CDR3 nucleotides are TGTGCCAGCAGCGTCTCAGGAAACACTGAAGCTTTCTTT. V and J are TRBV5-6 and TRBJ1-1; D unresolved. There are 13 residues in the CDR3. Germline lookup yields CDR1 SGHDT and CDR2 YYEEEE. V was trimmed by 4 bases and J by 2 bases, leaving 9 bases between them.

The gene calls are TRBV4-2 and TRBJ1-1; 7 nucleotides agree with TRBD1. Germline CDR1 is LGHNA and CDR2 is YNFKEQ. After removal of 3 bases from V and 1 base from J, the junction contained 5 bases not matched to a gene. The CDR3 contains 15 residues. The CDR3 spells CASSHTQGWNTEAFF. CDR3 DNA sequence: TGTGCCAGCAGCCACACACAGGGGTGGAACACTGAAGCTTTCTTT.

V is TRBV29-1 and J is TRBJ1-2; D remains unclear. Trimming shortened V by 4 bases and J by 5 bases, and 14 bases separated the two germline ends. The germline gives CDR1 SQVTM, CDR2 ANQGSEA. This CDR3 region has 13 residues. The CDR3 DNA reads TGCAGCGTTGGGGAGGGAATCCTTTATGGCTACACCTTC. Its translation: CSVGEGILYGYTF. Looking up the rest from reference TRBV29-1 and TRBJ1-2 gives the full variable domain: SAVISQKPSRDICQRGTSLTIQCQVDSQVTMMFWYRQQPGQSLTLIATANQGSEATYESGFVIDKFPISRPNLTFSTLTVSNMSPEDSSIYLCSVGEGILYGYTFGSGTRLTVV.

The CDR3 DNA reads TGCGCCAGCAGCTTGGATTTGGTAGGGTCGGGGCAGCCCCAGCATTTT. Amino acid sequence: CASSLDLVGSGQPQHF. The chain recombines TRBV5-1 with TRBJ1-5; no clear D gene. The CDR3 has 16 amino acids. Germline V gene lookup returns CDR1 SGHRS and CDR2 YFSETQ. Trimming left V 0 bases short and J 7 bases short, with 17 bases between. Full variable domain (outside the CDR3, taken from reference TRBV5-1 and TRBJ1-5): KAGVTQTPRYLIKTRGQQVTLSCSPISGHRSVSWYQQTPGQGLQFLFEYFSETQRNKGNFPGRFSGRQFSNSRSEMNVSTLELGDSALYLCASSLDLVGSGQPQHFGDGTRLSIL.

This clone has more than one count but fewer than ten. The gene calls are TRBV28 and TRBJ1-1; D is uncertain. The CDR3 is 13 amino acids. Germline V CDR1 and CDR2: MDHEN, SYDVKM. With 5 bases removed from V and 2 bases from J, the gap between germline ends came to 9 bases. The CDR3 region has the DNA TGTGCCAGCAGTCCGCCCGCTAACACTGAAGCTTTCTTT. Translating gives CASSPPANTEAFF.

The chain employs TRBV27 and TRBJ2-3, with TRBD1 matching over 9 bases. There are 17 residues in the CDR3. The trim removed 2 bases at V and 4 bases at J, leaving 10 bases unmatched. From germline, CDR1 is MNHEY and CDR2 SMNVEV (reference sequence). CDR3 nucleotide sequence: TGTGCCAGCAGTTTACTGTCCGGACAGGGGATGTCAGATACGCAGTATTTT. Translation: CASSLLSGQGMSDTQYF.

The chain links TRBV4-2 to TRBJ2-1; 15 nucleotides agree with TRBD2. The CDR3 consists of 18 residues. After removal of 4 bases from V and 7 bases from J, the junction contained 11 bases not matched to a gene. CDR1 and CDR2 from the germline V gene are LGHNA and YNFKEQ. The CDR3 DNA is TGTGCCAGCAGCCCGGATGGACTAGCGGGAGGGCCGGGGAATGAGCAGTTCTTC. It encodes CASSPDGLAGGPGNEQFF.

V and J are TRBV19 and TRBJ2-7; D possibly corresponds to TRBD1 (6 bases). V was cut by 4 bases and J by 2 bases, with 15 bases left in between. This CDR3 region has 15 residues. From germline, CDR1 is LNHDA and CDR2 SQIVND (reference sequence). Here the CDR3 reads CASSTHRAGPYEQYF. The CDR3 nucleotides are TGTGCCAGTAGTACCCACAGGGCAGGACCCTACGAGCAGTACTTC.

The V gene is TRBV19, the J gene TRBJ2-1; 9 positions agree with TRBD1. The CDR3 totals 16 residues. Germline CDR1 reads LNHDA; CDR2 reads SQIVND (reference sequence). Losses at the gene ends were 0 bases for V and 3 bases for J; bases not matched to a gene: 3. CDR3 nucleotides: TGTGCCAGTAGTATAGACCGGGGACAGGGCTACAATGAGCAGTTCTTC. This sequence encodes CASSIDRGQGYNEQFF.

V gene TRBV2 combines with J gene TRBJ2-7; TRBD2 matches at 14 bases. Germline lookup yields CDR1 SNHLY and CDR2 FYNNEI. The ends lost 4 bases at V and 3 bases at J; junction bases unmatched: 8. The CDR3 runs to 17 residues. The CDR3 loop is CASSGFETSGRDYEQYF. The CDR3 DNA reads TGTGCCAGCAGTGGGTTCGAGACTAGCGGGAGGGACTACGAGCAGTACTTC.

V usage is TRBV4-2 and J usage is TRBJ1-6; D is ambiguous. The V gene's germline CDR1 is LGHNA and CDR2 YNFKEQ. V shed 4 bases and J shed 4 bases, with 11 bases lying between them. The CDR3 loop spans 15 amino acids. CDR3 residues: CASSRTIGYNSPLHF. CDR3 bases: TGTGCCAGCAGCCGCACAATCGGGTATAATTCACCCCTCCACTTT.

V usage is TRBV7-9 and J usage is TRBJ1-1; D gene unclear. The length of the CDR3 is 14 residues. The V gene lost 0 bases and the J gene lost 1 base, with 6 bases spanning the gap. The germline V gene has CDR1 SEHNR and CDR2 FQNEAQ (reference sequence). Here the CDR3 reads CASSLANGNTEAFF. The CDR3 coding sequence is TGTGCCAGCAGCTTAGCGAACGGGAACACTGAAGCTTTCTTT.

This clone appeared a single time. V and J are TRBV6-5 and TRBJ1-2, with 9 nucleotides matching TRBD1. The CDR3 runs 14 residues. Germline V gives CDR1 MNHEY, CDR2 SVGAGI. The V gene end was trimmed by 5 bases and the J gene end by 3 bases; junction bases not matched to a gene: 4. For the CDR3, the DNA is TGTGCCAGCAGTATACGGACAGGGGACTATGGCTACACCTTC. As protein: CASSIRTGDYGYTF.

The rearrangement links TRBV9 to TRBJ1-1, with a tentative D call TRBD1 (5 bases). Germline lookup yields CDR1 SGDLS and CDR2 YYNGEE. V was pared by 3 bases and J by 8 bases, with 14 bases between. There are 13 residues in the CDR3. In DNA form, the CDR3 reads TGTGCCAGCAGCGCCGGGACTCCCGTCGAAGCTTTCTTT. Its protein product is CASSAGTPVEAFF. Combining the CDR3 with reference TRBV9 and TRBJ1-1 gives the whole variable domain DSGVTQTPKHLITATGQRVTLRCSPRSGDLSVYWYQQSLDQGLQFLIQYYNGEERAKGNILERFSAQQFPDLHSELNLSSLELGDSALYFCASSAGTPVEAFFGQGTRLTVV.

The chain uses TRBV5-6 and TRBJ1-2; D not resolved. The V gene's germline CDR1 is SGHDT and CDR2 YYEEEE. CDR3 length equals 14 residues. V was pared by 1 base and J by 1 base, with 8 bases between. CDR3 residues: CASSLWRDNYGYTF. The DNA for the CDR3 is TGTGCCAGCAGCTTGTGGAGGGATAACTATGGCTACACCTTC.

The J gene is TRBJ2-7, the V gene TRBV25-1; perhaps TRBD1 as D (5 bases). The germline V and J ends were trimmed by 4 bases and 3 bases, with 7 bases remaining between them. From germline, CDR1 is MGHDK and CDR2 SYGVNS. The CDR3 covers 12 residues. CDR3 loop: CASSVTGYEQYF. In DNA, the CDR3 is TGTGCCAGCAGTGTAACAGGCTACGAGCAGTACTTC.

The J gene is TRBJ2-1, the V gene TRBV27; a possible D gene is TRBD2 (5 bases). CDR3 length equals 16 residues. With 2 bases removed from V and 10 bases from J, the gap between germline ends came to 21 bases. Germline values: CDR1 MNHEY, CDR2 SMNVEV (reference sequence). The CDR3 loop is CASSLMLGSLYPEQFF. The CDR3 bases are TGTGCCAGCAGTTTAATGTTAGGGAGTCTATACCCCGAGCAGTTCTTC.

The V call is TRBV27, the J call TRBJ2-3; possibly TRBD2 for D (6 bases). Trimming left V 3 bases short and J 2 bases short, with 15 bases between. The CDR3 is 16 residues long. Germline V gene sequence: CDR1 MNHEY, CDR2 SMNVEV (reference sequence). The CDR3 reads CASSFSSGELTDTQYF. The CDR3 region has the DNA TGTGCCAGCAGTTTTAGTAGCGGAGAACTCACAGATACGCAGTATTTT.

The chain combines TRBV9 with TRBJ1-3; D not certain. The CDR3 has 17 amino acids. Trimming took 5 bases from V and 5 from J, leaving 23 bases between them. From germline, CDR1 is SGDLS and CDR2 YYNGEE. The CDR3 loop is CASSLAPGEAGRNTIYF. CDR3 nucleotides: TGTGCCAGCAGTCTAGCCCCCGGGGAAGCTGGCCGAAACACCATATATTTT.

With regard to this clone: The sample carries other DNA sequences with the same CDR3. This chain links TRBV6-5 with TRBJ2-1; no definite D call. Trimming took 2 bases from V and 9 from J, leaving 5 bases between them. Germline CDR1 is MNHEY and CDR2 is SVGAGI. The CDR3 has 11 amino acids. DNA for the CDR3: TGTGCCAGCAGTTACGGCTTTGAGCAGTTCTTC. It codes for CASSYGFEQFF.

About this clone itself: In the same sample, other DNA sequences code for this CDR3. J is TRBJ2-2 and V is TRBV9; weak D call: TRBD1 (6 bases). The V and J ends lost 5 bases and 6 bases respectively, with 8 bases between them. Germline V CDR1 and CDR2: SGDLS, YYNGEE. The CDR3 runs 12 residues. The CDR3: CASSAGAGELFF. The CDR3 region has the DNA TGTGCCAGCAGTGCAGGGGCCGGGGAGCTGTTTTTT.

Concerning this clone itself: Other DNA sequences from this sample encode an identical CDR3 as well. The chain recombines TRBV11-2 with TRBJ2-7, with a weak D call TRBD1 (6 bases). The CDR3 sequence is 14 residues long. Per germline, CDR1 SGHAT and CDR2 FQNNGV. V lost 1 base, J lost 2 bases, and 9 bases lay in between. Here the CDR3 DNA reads TGTGCCAGCAGCTTAGGTCAGGGGACCTACGAGCAGTACTTC. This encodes CASSLGQGTYEQYF.

CDR3 nucleotide sequence: TGTGCCAGCAGCGTAGGAGCGGTGGGTTCCTACGAGCAGTACTTC. It specifies CASSVGAVGSYEQYF. The chain recombines TRBV9 with TRBJ2-7, with D possibly TRBD2 on 5 matching bases. V lost 0 bases, J lost 1 base, and 11 bases lay in between. This CDR3 region has 15 residues. Germline loops: CDR1 SGDLS, CDR2 YYNGEE.